One and the same sample provided the 14 T cell receptor beta chains below, sequenced in a study of OX40 agonist ivuxolimab in advanced cancers. This table comes from immunoSEQ multiplex PCR, and its TCRdb copy is limited to in-frame clones, with some not included. The sample has fewer than 100,000 clones, around four fifths seen once. The sample here was CD4+ or CD8+ T cells sorted from blood, taken in a trial of the OX40 agonist ivuxolimab. Source of these receptors: an adult with an advanced solid tumor such as melanoma, head and neck, liver or kidney cancer.

This clone appeared a few times. This rearrangement joins TRBV5-1 to TRBJ2-5; 9 bases are shared with TRBD2. This CDR3 region has 17 residues. V shed 1 base and J 2 bases; nucleotides not matched to a gene: 9. CDR1 and CDR2 from the germline V gene are SGHRS and YFSETQ. The CDR3 sequence is CASSLLKAGGLQETQYF. The CDR3 bases are TGCGCCAGCAGCTTGTTAAAAGCGGGGGGCCTTCAAGAGACCCAGTACTTC.

The rearrangement links TRBV21-1 to TRBJ2-2; the D call of TRBD1 is as the table states it, not checked on the DNA. TRBV21-1 is a recognized pseudogene. This CDR3 spans 16 amino acids. The CDR3 nucleotides are TGTGCCAGCAGCACTTATTTCAGGGGGCGCACCGGGGAGCTGTTTTTT. The encoded protein is CASSTYFRGRTGELFF.

The chain has TRBV30 and TRBJ1-2; D is unresolved. The CDR3 extends over 13 amino acids. Germline values: CDR1 GTSNPN, CDR2 SVGIG (reference sequence). Trimming cost V 3 bases and J 4 bases, with 12 bases left between them. The CDR3 nucleotides are TGTGCCTGGAGATTCGGGTTGGCCTATGGCTACACCTTC. Translation: CAWRFGLAYGYTF.

The chain combines TRBV25-1 with TRBJ2-7; 7 bases agree with TRBD1. The CDR3 covers 14 residues. The V segment lost 7 bases and the J segment 4 bases; nucleotides outside the gene matches: 10. Germline CDR1 reads MGHDK; CDR2 reads SYGVNS. The CDR3 DNA is TGTGCCAGCACCGAGGGGGACAGTTGGTACGAGCAGTACTTC. Its protein product is CASTEGDSWYEQYF.

The chain recombines TRBV14 with TRBJ2-7, with 14 bases lining up with TRBD2. Germline values: CDR1 SGHDN, CDR2 FVKESK. V lost 0 bases, J lost 9 bases, and 4 bases stayed unmatched. CDR3 length: 15 amino acids. This CDR3 reads CASSQDGLAGGRQYF. The DNA for the CDR3 is TGTGCCAGCAGCCAAGATGGACTAGCGGGAGGTCGGCAGTACTTC.

V gene TRBV2 combines with J gene TRBJ2-5; 9 positions match TRBD2. This CDR3 is 15 amino acids long. V lost 6 bases, J lost 2 bases, and 7 bases stayed unmatched. Germline CDR1 reads SNHLY; CDR2 reads FYNNEI. The CDR3 spells CASSRLTSGQETQYF. The CDR3 nucleotides are TGTGCCAGCAGCAGATTGACTAGCGGACAAGAGACCCAGTACTTC.

This clone showed up many times. The genes are TRBV11-1 and TRBJ2-7; 10 bases line up with TRBD1. This CDR3 is built from 15 residues. Germline CDR1 is SGHAT and CDR2 is FQDESV (reference sequence). V lost 5 bases and J lost 2; bases outside the gene matches: 6. CDR3 sequence: CASSPRDRGPYEQYF. CDR3 nucleotides: TGTGCCAGCAGCCCCCGGGACAGGGGACCCTACGAGCAGTACTTC.

The V and J genes are TRBV30 and TRBJ1-3; TRBD1 might be the D (5 bases). Germline CDR1 is GTSNPN and CDR2 is SVGIG (reference sequence). Trimming removed 0 bases at V and 7 bases at J, with 13 bases between. CDR3 length equals 14 residues. CDR3 coding DNA: TGTGCCTGGAGTGTAGGACAACTGGGGAACACCATATATTTT. Translating gives CAWSVGQLGNTIYF.

The chain uses TRBV7-9 and TRBJ1-2; D perhaps matches TRBD1 (5 bases). The CDR3 totals 13 residues. Trimming cost V 4 bases and J 7 bases, with 13 bases left between them. Germline V CDR1 and CDR2: SEHNR, FQNEAQ (reference sequence). CDR3: CASSSRDVSGYTF. The CDR3 nucleotides are TGTGCCAGCAGCTCCCGGGACGTGAGTGGCTACACCTTC.

The chain is built from TRBV4-1 and TRBJ2-3; TRBD2 aligns across 14 bases. The CDR3 extends over 17 amino acids. The J segment lost 5 bases and the V segment lost 4 bases, leaving 8 bases of the junction unmatched. Germline values: CDR1 MGHRA, CDR2 YSYEKL. This CDR3 is CASSLFGTSGSGDTQYF. The CDR3 nucleotides read TGCGCCAGCAGCCTATTTGGGACTAGCGGGAGTGGAGATACGCAGTATTTT.

The genes are TRBV7-6 and TRBJ1-6, with 7 bases matching TRBD1. This CDR3 is 17 amino acids long. Trimming removed 1 base from V and 7 bases from J; junction bases left unmatched: 10. Germline V lookup: CDR1 SGHVS, CDR2 FNYEAQ. The CDR3 region has the DNA TGTGCCAGCAGCTTAGGTAGTAGAGGGGGCATGAATTCACCCCTCCACTTT. Its protein is CASSLGSRGGMNSPLHF.

The V gene is TRBV30, the J gene TRBJ1-3; no firm D call. The V end lost 0 bases, the J end lost 0 bases, and 9 bases lay between the germline ends. CDR3 length: 15 residues. Per germline, CDR1 GTSNPN and CDR2 SVGIG (reference sequence). CDR3: CAWSVPGSSGNTIYF. CDR3 bases: TGTGCCTGGAGTGTCCCGGGAAGCTCTGGAAACACCATATATTTT.

The CDR3 DNA is TGTGCCAGCAGTCCCTATGGGTCCCGCCGGGCAGATACGCAGTATTTT. Translated, it gives CASSPYGSRRADTQYF. The chain has TRBV27 and TRBJ2-3; no definite D call. Per the germline V gene, CDR1 is MNHEY and CDR2 is SMNVEV (reference sequence). CDR3 length equals 16 residues. The V end lost 5 bases, the J end lost 4 bases, and 19 bases lay between the germline ends.

The chain carries TRBV29-1 and TRBJ1-1; D ambiguous. Trimming removed 7 bases from V and 0 bases from J, with 9 bases in between. This CDR3 spans 12 amino acids. From germline, CDR1 is SQVTM and CDR2 ANQGSEA. CDR3 coding DNA: TGCAGCGCCGAGAAACTGAACACTGAAGCTTTCTTT. Residues: CSAEKLNTEAFF.